The entry below describes one TCR beta chain. What it recognizes is unknown. These data come from a study of identical twins. Findings and limits, study-wide: Memory repertoires lacked the insertion deficit that abundant cord blood beta clonotypes showed. Cross-sectional statistics underpinned the conclusions; the same donors were not followed.

TCRdb re-called the 5' RACE reads through MiXCR, storing one row per CDR3 protein. The sample holds roughly 700,000 distinct CDR3 sequences; about 9.4% are singletons and the top ten take 0.75% to 1%. The CDR3 extends over 13 amino acids. V dropped 0 bases and J dropped 4 bases, with 5 bases sitting between them. Germline CDR1 and CDR2: SGHTA and FQGNSA. All donors were healthy, and all were Caucasian. A further study also used this sample, focusing on yellow fever vaccine responses in identical twins. That study reports: On the reported evidence, twins' vaccine T cell responses seemed partly convergent and partly personalized.

The rearrangement joins TRBV7-2 to TRBJ2-3, with unresolved D. This receptor was obtained from a woman aged 18 to 35 in good health. The sample comprised PBMCs. The CDR3: CASSLANSDTQYF. CDR3 bases: TGTGCCAGCAGCTTAGCCAATTCAGATACGCAGTATTTT.